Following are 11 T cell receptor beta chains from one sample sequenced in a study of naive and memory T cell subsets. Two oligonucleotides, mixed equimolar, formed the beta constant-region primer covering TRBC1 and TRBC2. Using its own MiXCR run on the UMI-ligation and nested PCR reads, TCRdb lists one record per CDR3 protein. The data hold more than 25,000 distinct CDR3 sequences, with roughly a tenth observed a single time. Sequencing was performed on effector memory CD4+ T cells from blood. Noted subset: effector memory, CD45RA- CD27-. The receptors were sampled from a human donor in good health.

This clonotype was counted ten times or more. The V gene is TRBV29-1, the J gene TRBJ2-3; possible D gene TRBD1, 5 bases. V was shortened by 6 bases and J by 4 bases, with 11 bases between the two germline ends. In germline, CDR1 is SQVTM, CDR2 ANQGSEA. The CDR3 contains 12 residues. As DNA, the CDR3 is TGCAGCGTCCTCAGGGATTCAGATACGCAGTATTTT. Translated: CSVLRDSDTQYF.

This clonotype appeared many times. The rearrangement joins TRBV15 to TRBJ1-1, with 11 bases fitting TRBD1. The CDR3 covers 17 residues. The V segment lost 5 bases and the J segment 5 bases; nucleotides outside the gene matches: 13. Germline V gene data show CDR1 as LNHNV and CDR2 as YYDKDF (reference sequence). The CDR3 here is CATSGRVDRGRETEAFF. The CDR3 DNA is TGTGCCACCAGCGGTAGAGTGGACAGGGGGCGGGAGACTGAAGCTTTCTTT.

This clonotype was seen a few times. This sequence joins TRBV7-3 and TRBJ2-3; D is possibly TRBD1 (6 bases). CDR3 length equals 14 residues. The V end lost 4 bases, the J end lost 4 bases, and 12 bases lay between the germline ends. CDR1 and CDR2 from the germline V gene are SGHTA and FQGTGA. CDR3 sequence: CASSSLSGADTQYF. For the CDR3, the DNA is TGTGCCAGCAGCTCCCTCTCAGGGGCAGATACGCAGTATTTT.

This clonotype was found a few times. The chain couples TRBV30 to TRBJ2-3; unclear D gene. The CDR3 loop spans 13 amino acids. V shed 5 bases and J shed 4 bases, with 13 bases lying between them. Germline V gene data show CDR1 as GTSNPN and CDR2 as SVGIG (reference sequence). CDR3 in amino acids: CAWCQRRADTQYF. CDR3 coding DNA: TGTGCCTGGTGTCAAAGACGAGCAGATACGCAGTATTTT.

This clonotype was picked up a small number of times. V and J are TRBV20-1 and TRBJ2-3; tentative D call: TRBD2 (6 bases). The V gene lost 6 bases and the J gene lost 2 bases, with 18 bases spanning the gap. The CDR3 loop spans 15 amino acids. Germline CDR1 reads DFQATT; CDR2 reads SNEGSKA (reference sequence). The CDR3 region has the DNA TGCAGTGCCCCAAGGGTGGGGGGAGACACAGATACGCAGTATTTT. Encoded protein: CSAPRVGGDTDTQYF.

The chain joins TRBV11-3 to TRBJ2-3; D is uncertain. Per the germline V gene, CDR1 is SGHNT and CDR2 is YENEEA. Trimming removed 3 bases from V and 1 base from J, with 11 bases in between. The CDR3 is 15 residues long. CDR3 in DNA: TGTGCCAGCAGCTTCGGTGAGCTCGGCACAGATACGCAGTATTTT. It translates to CASSFGELGTDTQYF.

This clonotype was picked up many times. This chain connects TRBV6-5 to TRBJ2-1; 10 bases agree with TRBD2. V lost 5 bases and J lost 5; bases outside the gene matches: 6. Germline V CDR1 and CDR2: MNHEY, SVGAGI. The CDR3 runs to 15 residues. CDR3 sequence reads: CASSPKLAGNNEQFF. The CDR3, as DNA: TGTGCCAGCAGTCCGAAACTAGCGGGGAACAATGAGCAGTTCTTC.

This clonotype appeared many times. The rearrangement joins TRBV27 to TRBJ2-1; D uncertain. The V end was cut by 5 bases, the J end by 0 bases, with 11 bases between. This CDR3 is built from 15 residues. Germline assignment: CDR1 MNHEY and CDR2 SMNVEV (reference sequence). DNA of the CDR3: TGTGCCAGCAGTCCGACCCGGTACTCCTACAATGAGCAGTTCTTC. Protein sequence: CASSPTRYSYNEQFF.

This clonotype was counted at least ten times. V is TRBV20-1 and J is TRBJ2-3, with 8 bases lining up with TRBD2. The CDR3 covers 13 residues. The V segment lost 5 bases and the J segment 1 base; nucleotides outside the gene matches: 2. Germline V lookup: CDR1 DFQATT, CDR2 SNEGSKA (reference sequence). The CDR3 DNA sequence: TGCAGTGCTGGGACTAGTGGCACAGATACGCAGTATTTT. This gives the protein CSAGTSGTDTQYF.

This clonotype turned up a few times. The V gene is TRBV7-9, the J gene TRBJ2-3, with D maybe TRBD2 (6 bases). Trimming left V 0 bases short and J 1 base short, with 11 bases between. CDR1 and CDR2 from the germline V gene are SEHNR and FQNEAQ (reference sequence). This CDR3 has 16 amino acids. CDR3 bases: TGTGCCAGCAGCTTAGCGCGGGGCATTGGCACAGATACGCAGTATTTT. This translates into CASSLARGIGTDTQYF.

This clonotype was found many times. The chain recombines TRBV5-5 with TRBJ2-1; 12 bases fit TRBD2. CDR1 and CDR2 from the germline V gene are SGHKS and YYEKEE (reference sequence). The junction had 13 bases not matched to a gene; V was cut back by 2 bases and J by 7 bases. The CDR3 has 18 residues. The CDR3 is CASSLGSYSSGRGNEQFF. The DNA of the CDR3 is TGTGCCAGCAGCTTAGGTTCTTATTCTAGCGGGAGGGGGAATGAGCAGTTCTTC.